The 23 T cell receptor beta chains listed next were all sequenced from one sample in a study of lymphopenia after photon versus proton radiotherapy. Method: immunoSEQ multiplex PCR; TCRdb's copy keeps in-frame clones and lacks some. In the table there are under 65,000 clones, roughly 83% of which are singletons. The specimen was peripheral blood, collected from a patient treated with proton-based radiotherapy. The receptors were gathered from a man aged 55 to 70 with pancreatic cancer.

In this sample, this clone turned up once. V and J are TRBV11-2 and TRBJ2-7; D is possibly TRBD1 (6 bases). With 5 bases removed from V and 6 bases from J, the gap between germline ends came to 17 bases. Germline values: CDR1 SGHAT, CDR2 FQNNGV. CDR3 length: 14 residues. The CDR3 coding sequence is TGTGCCAGCAGCCCCTTGACACAGGGTAGCGAGCAGTACTTC. This encodes CASSPLTQGSEQYF.

This chain joins TRBV7-3 and TRBJ2-7; 11 bases agree with TRBD2. Germline values: CDR1 SGHTA, CDR2 FQGTGA. V shed 5 bases and J 5 bases; nucleotides not matched to a gene: 11. The CDR3 has 16 amino acids. The CDR3 loop is CASSPIPSGRLNEQYF. In DNA, the CDR3 is TGTGCCAGCAGCCCCATCCCTAGCGGGAGGTTAAACGAGCAGTACTTC.

The V gene is TRBV29-1, the J gene TRBJ1-3; D might be TRBD1 (5 bases). CDR1 and CDR2 (germline): SQVTM, ANQGSEA. The CDR3 is 13 residues long. V was cut by 4 bases and J by 3 bases, with 10 bases left in between. The CDR3 spells CSVARDLGNTIYF. The CDR3 DNA is TGCAGCGTTGCCCGGGACCTTGGAAACACCATATATTTT.

This clone was counted only a few times. The chain combines TRBV19 with TRBJ1-1; D ambiguous. From germline, CDR1 is LNHDA and CDR2 SQIVND (reference sequence). The V end lost 4 bases, the J end lost 6 bases, and 15 bases lay between the germline ends. There are 14 residues in the CDR3. The CDR3 region is CASSTGREASEAFF. CDR3 DNA: TGTGCCAGTAGTACCGGACGCGAAGCGTCTGAAGCTTTCTTT.

This chain joins TRBV11-2 and TRBJ1-2, with D tentatively TRBD1 (6 bases). In germline, CDR1 is SGHAT, CDR2 FQNNGV. The CDR3 loop spans 16 amino acids. V was shortened by 2 bases and J by 4 bases, with 17 bases between the two germline ends. DNA for the CDR3: TGTGCCAGCAGCTTAATCCGCCGGACAGAGGGCTATGGCTACACCTTC. The encoded protein is CASSLIRRTEGYGYTF.

The chain couples TRBV10-3 to TRBJ2-3; 12 bases are shared with TRBD1. Per germline, CDR1 ENHRY and CDR2 SYGVKD. The CDR3 runs 16 residues. The junction had 6 bases not matched to a gene; V was cut back by 3 bases and J by 5 bases. The CDR3 coding sequence is TGTGCCATCAGTGACCCGGGACAGGGGGCTGGAGATACGCAGTATTTT. This sequence encodes CAISDPGQGAGDTQYF.

The chain combines TRBV29-1 with TRBJ2-2; D gene ambiguous. Germline V lookup: CDR1 SQVTM, CDR2 ANQGSEA. The CDR3 contains 14 residues. Between the trimmed V and J ends, which lost 4 bases and 1 base, there was a span of 10 bases. CDR3: CSVGLSRNTGELFF. The CDR3 coding sequence is TGCAGCGTTGGATTGTCGAGGAACACCGGGGAGCTGTTTTTT.

The V call is TRBV5-4, the J call TRBJ2-1; D remains unclear. With 5 bases removed from V and 8 bases from J, the gap between germline ends came to 14 bases. The germline gives CDR1 SGHNT, CDR2 YYREEE (reference sequence). The CDR3 sequence is 13 residues long. CDR3 residues: CASRTGRRDEQFF. For the CDR3, the DNA is TGTGCCAGCAGGACCGGTCGACGGGATGAGCAGTTCTTC.

The chain links TRBV2 to TRBJ2-7, with D tentatively TRBD2 (6 bases). Germline V gene lookup returns CDR1 SNHLY and CDR2 FYNNEI. V was cut by 8 bases and J by 4 bases, with 15 bases left in between. This CDR3 has 13 residues. The DNA of the CDR3 is TGTGCCAGCGGGACTGGAGCAACATACGAGCAGTACTTC. Translation gives CASGTGATYEQYF.

This sequence joins TRBV7-9 and TRBJ2-3; D is possibly TRBD1 or TRBD2 (5 bases each). Germline lookup yields CDR1 SEHNR and CDR2 FQNEAQ (reference sequence). The CDR3 is 13 amino acids. V shed 1 base and J shed 4 bases, with 6 bases lying between them. CDR3 protein: CASSLGGADTQYF. The CDR3, as DNA: TGTGCCAGCAGCTTAGGAGGGGCAGATACGCAGTATTTT.

The sample holds one count of this clone. The rearrangement links TRBV20-1 to TRBJ2-1; possible D gene TRBD1, 5 bases. From germline, CDR1 is DFQATT and CDR2 SNEGSKA (reference sequence). The CDR3 extends over 11 amino acids. Trimming pared 6 bases from V and 9 bases from J, leaving 12 bases between. The CDR3 nucleotides read TGCAGTGCCCACAGGACACCTGAGCAGTTCTTC. The encoded protein is CSAHRTPEQFF.

This clone was found a few times. This rearrangement joins TRBV12-2 to TRBJ1-5; the DNA was not used to check the table's D call, TRBD1. TRBV12-2 is noted as a pseudogene. This CDR3 region has 14 residues. The CDR3 reads CASRQGVCNQPQHF. For the CDR3, the DNA is TGTGCAAGTCGACAGGGTGTTTGCAATCAGCCCCAGCATTTT.

V and J are TRBV28 and TRBJ2-1; D possibly corresponds to TRBD2 (5 bases). Trimming left V 9 bases short and J 5 bases short, with 20 bases between. The CDR3 has 15 amino acids. Germline V gene sequence: CDR1 MDHEN, CDR2 SYDVKM. The CDR3 sequence is CASGVRRATHNEQFF. CDR3 DNA: TGTGCCAGTGGGGTTAGGCGGGCTACCCACAATGAGCAGTTCTTC.

This rearrangement joins TRBV30 to TRBJ1-1, with 7 bases lining up with TRBD1. There are 14 residues in the CDR3. Germline V lookup: CDR1 GTSNPN, CDR2 SVGIG (reference sequence). Germline trimming cut 4 bases from V and 1 base from J; bases unmatched to any gene: 6. The CDR3 DNA reads as TGTGCCTGGATATCACAGGGGAGGAACACTGAAGCTTTCTTT. It is translated as CAWISQGRNTEAFF.

This chain connects TRBV5-1 to TRBJ2-5, with 14 bases fitting TRBD2. Germline V gives CDR1 SGHRS, CDR2 YFSETQ. The ends lost 4 bases at V and 4 bases at J; junction bases unmatched: 3. The CDR3 sequence is 15 residues long. The CDR3 DNA sequence: TGCGCCAGCAGCCGCGGGACTAGCGGGAGAGAGACCCAGTACTTC. It is translated as CASSRGTSGRETQYF.

The genes are TRBV18 and TRBJ2-1, with 12 bases that match TRBD2. With V trimmed by 6 bases and J by 0 bases, 3 bases remained unmatched. Germline values: CDR1 KGHSH, CDR2 LQKENI. The CDR3 runs 16 residues. The DNA for the CDR3 is TGTGCCAGCTCCTGGACTAGCGGGGCCTCCTACAATGAGCAGTTCTTC. Translating it yields CASSWTSGASYNEQFF. Looking up the rest from reference TRBV18 and TRBJ2-1 gives the full variable domain: NAGVMQNPRHLVRRRGQEARLRCSPMKGHSHVYWYRQLPEEGLKFMVYLQKENIIDESGMPKERFSAEFPKEGPSILRIQQVVRGDSAAYFCASSWTSGASYNEQFFGPGTRLTVL.

V usage is TRBV19 and J usage is TRBJ2-7, with D possibly TRBD1 on 6 matching bases. The germline V and J ends were trimmed by 4 bases and 6 bases, with 22 bases remaining between them. This CDR3 comprises 16 residues. The germline V gene encodes CDR1 LNHDA and CDR2 SQIVND (reference sequence). The CDR3 sequence is CASSTPRGQSTGEQYF. The CDR3 nucleotides read TGTGCCAGTAGTACCCCCCGGGGACAATCCACCGGCGAGCAGTACTTC.

V gene TRBV5-1 combines with J gene TRBJ2-2; D is uncertain. This CDR3 is built from 16 residues. V was pared by 2 bases and J by 0 bases, with 11 bases between. From germline, CDR1 is SGHRS and CDR2 YFSETQ. The CDR3 is CASSLGFKANTGELFF. Here the CDR3 DNA reads TGCGCCAGCAGCTTAGGGTTTAAGGCGAACACCGGGGAGCTGTTTTTT.

The V gene is TRBV7-9, the J gene TRBJ1-6, with a tentative D call TRBD1 (6 bases). CDR3 size: 16 residues. V lost 4 bases to trimming and J lost 4 bases, with 14 bases between them. Germline V lookup: CDR1 SEHNR, CDR2 FQNEAQ (reference sequence). CDR3 loop: CASSSVNGQYNSPLHF. The CDR3 bases are TGTGCCAGCAGCTCAGTTAACGGACAGTATAATTCACCCCTCCACTTT.

Only one count was recorded for this clone. The rearrangement joins TRBV5-1 to TRBJ2-5, with D tentatively TRBD1 (5 bases). This CDR3 has 12 amino acids. Between the trimmed V and J ends, which lost 3 bases and 3 bases, there was a span of 6 bases. From germline, CDR1 is SGHRS and CDR2 YFSETQ. This CDR3 is CASSWGEETQYF. The CDR3 DNA is TGCGCCAGCAGCTGGGGCGAAGAGACCCAGTACTTC.

The chain couples TRBV21-1 to TRBJ2-3. TRBV21-1 is deemed a pseudogene. This CDR3 is built from 18 residues. The CDR3: CASRRRRSSWSSTDTQYF. The CDR3 DNA is TGTGCCAGCAGGCGTCGGCGCTCCAGCTGGTCTAGCACAGATACGCAGTATTTT.

The CDR3, as DNA: TGCGCCAGCAGCTTGGGAGTGCGTCTGGACTATGGCTACACCTTC. Residues: CASSLGVRLDYGYTF. This chain uses TRBV5-1 with TRBJ1-2; D not resolved. This CDR3 region has 15 residues. Trimming stripped 0 bases from V and 3 bases from J, with 12 bases between. Germline V gene data show CDR1 as SGHRS and CDR2 as YFSETQ.

This clone was seen more than once but under ten times. This chain joins TRBV11-2 and TRBJ1-1; the match to TRBD1 covers 9 bases. The trim removed 4 bases at V and 4 bases at J, leaving 7 bases unmatched. The germline gives CDR1 SGHAT, CDR2 FQNNGV. The CDR3 spans 15 residues. The CDR3 sequence: CASSSLQGARTEAFF. The CDR3 coding sequence is TGTGCCAGCAGCTCCCTACAGGGGGCGCGCACTGAAGCTTTCTTT.